These 25 T cell receptor beta chains were all obtained from the same sample, sequenced in a study of early T cells in non-severe SARS-CoV-2 infection. TCRdb reprocessed the 5' RACE reads with MiXCR, giving one entry per CDR3 protein. The table has 40,000 or so distinct CDR3 sequences, approximately 6% seen once. The sequencing sample was made of whole blood. These receptors were collected from an adult who was a healthcare worker with PCR-confirmed SARS-CoV-2 infection or an uninfected control (not recorded which).

At least ten counts were recorded for this clonotype. The rearrangement links TRBV6-6 to TRBJ2-7; D call uncertain. This CDR3 is 15 amino acids long. Germline-derived CDR1 and CDR2 are MNHNY and SVGAGI (reference sequence). Between the trimmed V and J ends, which lost 2 bases and 7 bases, there was a span of 18 bases. CDR3 DNA: TGTGCCAGCAGTTACGGGCAGGTAAAGACGGTAGAGCAGTACTTC. The encoded protein is CASSYGQVKTVEQYF.

This clonotype was observed many times. The chain uses TRBV5-6 and TRBJ2-5; tentatively, D is TRBD1 (6 bases). The CDR3 sequence is 17 residues long. V was cut by 4 bases and J by 2 bases, with 21 bases left in between. Per the germline V gene, CDR1 is SGHDT and CDR2 is YYEEEE. CDR3 amino acids: CASSGLKGQRRQETQYF. Here the CDR3 DNA reads TGTGCCAGCAGCGGACTGAAAGGACAGCGAAGGCAAGAGACCCAGTACTTC.

Ten or more counts support this clonotype. V gene TRBV29-1 combines with J gene TRBJ1-1; D gene unclear. Per germline, CDR1 SQVTM and CDR2 ANQGSEA. This CDR3 contains 14 residues. The V gene lost 6 bases and the J gene lost 3 bases, with 17 bases spanning the gap. The CDR3 coding sequence is TGCAGCGTCGGTCGTCCTATCCCATACACTGAAGCTTTCTTT. It is translated as CSVGRPIPYTEAFF. Using reference TRBV29-1 and TRBJ1-1 for the parts outside the CDR3, the full variable domain is SAVISQKPSRDICQRGTSLTIQCQVDSQVTMMFWYRQQPGQSLTLIATANQGSEATYESGFVIDKFPISRPNLTFSTLTVSNMSPEDSSIYLCSVGRPIPYTEAFFGQGTRLTVV.

This clonotype showed up many times. The CDR3 DNA follows: TGTGCCAGTAGCAGCCCGGGAGGGGGCTTCCAGCCCCAGCATTTT. Amino acid sequence: CASSSPGGGFQPQHF. This sequence joins TRBV19 and TRBJ1-5, with TRBD1 identical over 7 bases. Germline V lookup: CDR1 LNHDA, CDR2 SQIVND (reference sequence). V gave up 6 bases and J gave up 7 bases; unmatched junction bases: 12. The CDR3 has 15 residues.

This clonotype has at least ten counts. This rearrangement joins TRBV7-6 to TRBJ2-3, with D possibly TRBD2 on 5 matching bases. Germline-derived CDR1 and CDR2 are SGHVS and FNYEAQ. Deletions cut 1 base from V and 2 bases from J, with 19 bases between. This CDR3 comprises 18 residues. The DNA for the CDR3 is TGTGCCAGCAGCTTAGGGGCGCTCCCGGGGTCGATCACAGATACGCAGTATTTT. Translating gives CASSLGALPGSITDTQYF.

The chain combines TRBV5-6 with TRBJ2-1, with 8 bases identical to TRBD1. V shed 4 bases and J 6 bases; nucleotides not matched to a gene: 9. Germline V CDR1 and CDR2: SGHDT, YYEEEE. This CDR3 has 15 amino acids. The DNA of the CDR3 is TGTGCCAGCAGCCCGGGGACAGGCAGGGGCAATGAGCAGTTCTTC. Its translation is CASSPGTGRGNEQFF.

The chain recombines TRBV7-2 with TRBJ2-3; TRBD2 might be the D (6 bases). The V end was cut by 11 bases, the J end by 2 bases, with 17 bases between. Looked up from germline, CDR1 is SGHTA and CDR2 is FQGNSA. The CDR3 runs 14 residues. The CDR3 sequence: CASLRGGITDTQYF. The CDR3 DNA follows: TGTGCCTCCCTCCGCGGCGGGATCACAGATACGCAGTATTTT.

This clonotype was seen ten or more times. The rearrangement links TRBV29-1 to TRBJ1-2, with D uncertain. The V end lost 7 bases, the J end lost 1 base, and 10 bases lay between the germline ends. Germline values: CDR1 SQVTM, CDR2 ANQGSEA. The CDR3 is 12 residues long. The CDR3 coding sequence is TGCAGCGGTGGCGGAGGTAACTATGGCTACACCTTC. This codes for CSGGGGNYGYTF.

There are many counts of this clonotype. The chain links TRBV5-4 to TRBJ1-1, with D unresolved. CDR3 length: 14 residues. Germline V gene sequence: CDR1 SGHNT, CDR2 YYREEE (reference sequence). The V end lost 0 bases, the J end lost 5 bases, and 11 bases lay between the germline ends. CDR3 DNA sequence: TGTGCCAGCAGCTTGGTAGAGCCTCGGACTGAAGCTTTCTTT. Protein: CASSLVEPRTEAFF.

This clonotype has ten or more counts. It is unclear where the CDR3 begins or ends on the DNA, so no DNA is shown, and the CDR3 is as TCRdb lists it. The chain links TRBV24-1 to TRBJ1-1; the table assigns TRBD1, which was not confirmed against the DNA. The CDR3 totals 13 residues, both ends included. Germline assignment: CDR1 KGHDR and CDR2 SFDVKD. CDR3 sequence reads: CATSDSGVPEAFF.

This clonotype has ten or more counts. V gene TRBV7-2 combines with J gene TRBJ2-3, with D possibly called TRBD1 or TRBD2 (6 bases each). Germline lookup yields CDR1 SGHTA and CDR2 FQGNSA. The CDR3 consists of 16 residues. Trimming removed 3 bases at V and 2 bases at J, with 15 bases between. The CDR3 region is CASSFKSGGNTDTQYF. The CDR3 DNA reads as TGTGCCAGCAGCTTTAAGTCCGGGGGCAACACAGATACGCAGTATTTT.

The CDR3 nucleotides are TGTGCCAGCAGCGCGGAGTCCCCCGGCGCCGGGGAGCTGTTTTTT. This encodes CASSAESPGAGELFF. The chain has TRBV7-2 and TRBJ2-2; D is ambiguous. The CDR3 is 15 residues long. Germline CDR1 is SGHTA and CDR2 is FQGNSA. V shed 5 bases and J shed 6 bases, with 16 bases lying between them.

This clonotype was picked up many times. The chain employs TRBV7-6 and TRBJ2-3; D gene ambiguous. The CDR3 is 13 residues long. Trimming took off 6 bases at V and 6 bases at J, with 13 bases between the two ends. Germline lookup yields CDR1 SGHVS and CDR2 FNYEAQ. CDR3: CASSLTDGDTQYF. The DNA of the CDR3 is TGTGCCAGCAGTTTGACTGACGGCGATACGCAGTATTTT.

J is TRBJ2-5 and V is TRBV7-2; D possibly corresponds to TRBD2 (6 bases). Germline CDR1 reads SGHTA; CDR2 reads FQGNSA. The length of the CDR3 is 15 residues. Deletions cut 5 bases from V and 2 bases from J, with 15 bases between. The CDR3 bases are TGTGCCAGCAGCGCGTGGACGCGGGGACAAGAGACCCAGTACTTC. Translated: CASSAWTRGQETQYF. The full variable domain, rest sourced from reference TRBV7-2 and TRBJ2-5, is GAGVSQSPSNKVTEKGKDVELRCDPISGHTALYWYRQSLGQGLEFLIYFQGNSAPDKSGLPSDRFSAERTGGSVSTLTIQRTQQEDSAVYLCASSAWTRGQETQYFGPGTRLLVL.

This clonotype has a count of ten or more. The chain is built from TRBV5-6 and TRBJ2-7, with a weak D call TRBD1 (6 bases). Germline V gene sequence: CDR1 SGHDT, CDR2 YYEEEE. CDR3 length equals 16 residues. V dropped 0 bases and J dropped 0 bases, with 13 bases sitting between them. CDR3 residues: CASSLEGTKISYEQYF. The DNA of the CDR3 is TGTGCCAGCAGCTTGGAAGGGACAAAAATCTCCTACGAGCAGTACTTC.

This clonotype has ten or more counts. This chain connects TRBV15 to TRBJ2-7; D gene uncertain. V dropped 6 bases and J dropped 0 bases, with 9 bases sitting between them. The germline V gene has CDR1 LNHNV and CDR2 YYDKDF (reference sequence). The CDR3 is made up of 13 amino acids. CDR3 nucleotides: TGTGCCACCAGTCTCGGGTACTCCTACGAGCAGTACTTC. Protein product: CATSLGYSYEQYF. Drawing the rest from reference TRBV15 and TRBJ2-7, the complete variable domain is DAMVIQNPRYQVTQFGKPVTLSCSQTLNHNVMYWYQQKSSQAPKLLFHYYDKDFNNEADTPDNFQSRRPNTSFCFLDIRSPGLGDTAMYLCATSLGYSYEQYFGPGTRLTVT.

This clonotype was counted only a few times. This chain's CDR3 is CASGKGPQETQYF. The CDR3 nucleotides read TGTGCCAGCGGGAAAGGCCCACAAGAGACCCAGTACTTC. The J gene is TRBJ2-5, the V gene TRBV2; D ambiguous. CDR1 SNHLY and CDR2 FYNNEI come from the germline V gene. The CDR3 runs 13 residues. Trimming cost V 8 bases and J 2 bases, with 12 bases left between them.

The table lists this clonotype with many counts. The chain is built from TRBV12-3 or TRBV12-4 and TRBJ1-5, with 8 bases lining up with TRBD1. This CDR3 has 17 amino acids. V lost 3 bases and J lost 3; bases outside the gene matches: 10. The CDR3 DNA sequence: TGTGCCAGCAGTTTGGACAGGGCTTTGCTAGACAATCAGCCCCAGCATTTT. Encoded protein: CASSLDRALLDNQPQHF.

This clonotype was seen many times. J is TRBJ2-7 and V is TRBV11-1; 12 positions agree with TRBD2. The germline V gene has CDR1 SGHAT and CDR2 FQDESV (reference sequence). This CDR3 has 15 residues. The J segment lost 7 bases and the V segment lost 5 bases, leaving 9 bases of the junction unmatched. The CDR3 loop is CASSPLAGGPQEQYF. CDR3 sequence (DNA): TGTGCCAGCAGCCCTCTAGCGGGGGGGCCTCAGGAGCAGTACTTC.

This clonotype appeared a few times. This chain joins TRBV18 and TRBJ1-1; tentative D call: TRBD1 (5 bases). V lost 3 bases, J lost 1 base, and 18 bases lay in between. The CDR3 length is 17 residues. Germline assignment: CDR1 KGHSH and CDR2 LQKENI. CDR3 protein: CASSPPLPRVENTEAFF. The CDR3 nucleotides read TGTGCCAGCTCACCCCCTCTTCCCAGGGTGGAGAACACTGAAGCTTTCTTT. Supplemented by reference TRBV18 and TRBJ1-1, the full variable domain reads NAGVMQNPRHLVRRRGQEARLRCSPMKGHSHVYWYRQLPEEGLKFMVYLQKENIIDESGMPKERFSAEFPKEGPSILRIQQVVRGDSAAYFCASSPPLPRVENTEAFFGQGTRLTVV.

This clonotype was seen many times. The V gene is TRBV7-6, the J gene TRBJ2-2; either TRBD1 or TRBD2 may fit D (5 bases each). The CDR3 sequence is 14 residues long. Between the trimmed V and J ends, which lost 7 bases and 6 bases, there was a span of 15 bases. From germline, CDR1 is SGHVS and CDR2 FNYEAQ. The CDR3 DNA sequence: TGTGCCAGCAAACCCACCGTGGGGGCCGGGGAGCTGTTTTTT. Its protein is CASKPTVGAGELFF.

This clonotype occurred many times. The chain carries TRBV19 and TRBJ2-3; D is undetermined. Trimming removed 2 bases from V and 0 bases from J, with 9 bases in between. Germline V gene sequence: CDR1 LNHDA, CDR2 SQIVND (reference sequence). The CDR3 extends over 15 amino acids. The CDR3 DNA reads TGTGCCAGTAGTATAATGGGTTCTAGCACAGATACGCAGTATTTT. Protein product: CASSIMGSSTDTQYF.

The sample holds a few counts of this clonotype. This rearrangement joins TRBV5-5 to TRBJ2-2, with 7 bases lining up with TRBD2. Germline CDR1 and CDR2: SGHKS and YYEKEE (reference sequence). The length of the CDR3 is 16 residues. V was clipped by 0 bases and J by 7 bases; unmatched bases: 9. The DNA for the CDR3 is TGTGCCAGCAGCTTGGGGGTCGGCGGGGGACGCGGGGAGCTGTTTTTT. This codes for CASSLGVGGGRGELFF.

This clonotype was counted ten times or more. The chain links TRBV11-2 to TRBJ2-2; perhaps TRBD1 as D (5 bases). This CDR3 spans 17 amino acids. In germline, CDR1 is SGHAT, CDR2 FQNNGV. Between the trimmed V and J ends, which lost 5 bases and 5 bases, there was a span of 21 bases. In DNA, the CDR3 is TGTGCCAGCAGCCGTAGGGGTGCGGAAGCGCGAACCGGGGAGCTGTTTTTT. Protein product: CASSRRGAEARTGELFF. The complete variable domain, with remaining parts taken from reference TRBV11-2 and TRBJ2-2, reads EAGVAQSPRYKIIEKRQSVAFWCNPISGHATLYWYQQILGQGPKLLIQFQNNGVVDDSQLPKDRFSAERLKGVDSTLKIQPAKLEDSAVYLCASSRRGAEARTGELFFGEGSRLTVL.

This clonotype was counted ten times or more. The chain carries TRBV2 and TRBJ1-5, with D perhaps matching TRBD1 (5 bases). The CDR3 extends over 16 amino acids. The germline gives CDR1 SNHLY, CDR2 FYNNEI. Trimming took off 0 bases at V and 5 bases at J, with 14 bases between the two ends. CDR3 in amino acids: CASSEAQGRYYQPQHF. For the CDR3, the DNA is TGTGCCAGCAGTGAAGCGCAGGGCAGGTATTATCAGCCCCAGCATTTT.